The source of this T cell receptor beta chain is a study of metastatic and nonmetastatic thyroid tumors. Study details: Repertoires were compared across blood and tumor or nodule tissue from malignant and benign thyroid patients. General study findings and limits: For both blood and tumor, malignant thyroid tumors reportedly showed significantly higher TCR beta diversity than benign nodules did.

V shed 4 bases, J shed 2 bases, and the junction held 8 bases outside the gene matches. This CDR3 is 18 amino acids long. None of the patients had undergone any treatment ahead of thyroid surgery. TCRdb called clones again from the PCR reads with MiXCR. The sample carries around 26,000 clones, about 20% recorded once. This clone is labeled as medium-sized (0.01 to 0.1%). Its antigen is not known. The chain recombines TRBV12-3 or TRBV12-4 with TRBJ2-6, with 10 bases aligning to TRBD1. The specimen was adjacent normal tissue. This clonotype was obtained from a female donor with papillary thyroid cancer or a benign thyroid nodule (not recorded which). Some clones in this sample may be carry-over from other donors' samples. CDR3 bases: TGTGCCAGCAGTTCCCGGGACAGGGGTCGGGCTGGGGCCAACGTCCTGACTTTC. Translated, it gives CASSSRDRGRAGANVLTF.